These 23 T cell receptor beta chains were sequenced from one sample in a study of Ad26.COV2.S vaccination and SARS-CoV-2 variants. TCRdb's table, derived via immunoSEQ multiplex PCR, lists solely in-frame clones and lacks some. The data contain 300,000 to 500,000 clones, around 85% of them seen just once; the ten biggest clones take up more than 3%. Regarding treatment: some 19 received Ad26.COV2.S at low or high dose, single or two shots; about 5 received placebo; per-sample allocation not given. Sampling took place 63 days after the first vaccine or placebo injection. The sample was peripheral blood, taken in a trial of Ad26.COV2.S vaccine versus placebo. The receptors originated from a person aged 18-65 years who received the Ad26.COV2.S COVID-19 vaccine or a placebo.

The V and J genes are TRBV6-5 and TRBJ2-2; TRBD1 aligns across 9 bases. V lost 8 bases and J lost 5; bases outside the gene matches: 6. The CDR3 covers 14 residues. The germline gives CDR1 MNHEY, CDR2 SVGAGI. CDR3 in DNA: TGTGCCAGCTTACGGACAGGGGTGACCGGGGAGCTGTTTTTT. It codes for CASLRTGVTGELFF.

The chain joins TRBV4-1 to TRBJ1-1; D is uncertain. Germline lookup yields CDR1 MGHRA and CDR2 YSYEKL. The germline V and J ends were trimmed by 2 bases and 3 bases, with 13 bases remaining between them. The CDR3 runs 15 residues. The CDR3 sequence: CASSQTWMVDTEAFF. In nucleotides, the CDR3 is TGCGCCAGCAGCCAAACCTGGATGGTGGACACTGAAGCTTTCTTT.

The chain joins TRBV2 to TRBJ1-2; D gene unclear. This CDR3 comprises 14 residues. The V end lost 5 bases, the J end lost 0 bases, and 10 bases lay between the germline ends. CDR1 and CDR2 from the germline V gene are SNHLY and FYNNEI. Here the CDR3 DNA reads TGTGCCAGCAGTTTAGGGCACGCTAACTATGGCTACACCTTC. Its protein product is CASSLGHANYGYTF.

J is TRBJ1-2 and V is TRBV4-3; the D gene is possibly TRBD1 (6 bases). Between the trimmed V and J ends, which lost 1 base and 5 bases, there was a span of 14 bases. There are 15 residues in the CDR3. Per the germline V gene, CDR1 is LGHNA and CDR2 is YSLEER. The CDR3 sequence: CASSQGFSGVYGYTF. The DNA for the CDR3 is TGCGCCAGCAGCCAAGGATTCTCAGGGGTATATGGCTACACCTTC.

Concerning this clone itself: One junction end does not reproduce the germline sequence, and a read error may be involved. The genes are TRBV27 and TRBJ2-2; 8 bases line up with TRBD1. This CDR3 is built from 14 residues. The V gene's germline CDR1 is MNHEY and CDR2 SMNVEV (reference sequence). The CDR3 here is CASSWTGNAGELFF. Written as DNA, the CDR3 is TGTGCCAGCAGCTGGACAGGGAACGCCGGGGAGCTGTTTTTT.

The chain combines TRBV7-9 with TRBJ1-4, with a weak D call TRBD1 (6 bases). V was cut by 0 bases and J by 7 bases, with 9 bases left in between. Per the germline V gene, CDR1 is SEHNR and CDR2 is FQNEAQ (reference sequence). The CDR3 has 14 amino acids. Here the CDR3 reads CASSLAGAREKLFF. The DNA of the CDR3 is TGTGCCAGCAGCTTAGCGGGGGCTCGTGAAAAACTGTTTTTT.

The chain carries TRBV7-9 and TRBJ1-2, with 7 positions matching TRBD1. The germline gives CDR1 SEHNR, CDR2 FQNEAQ (reference sequence). This CDR3 spans 15 amino acids. The V segment lost 1 base and the J segment 5 bases; nucleotides outside the gene matches: 7. CDR3 protein: CASSLVADRRYGYTF. The DNA for the CDR3 is TGTGCCAGCAGCTTAGTCGCGGACAGGAGATATGGCTACACCTTC.

V and J are TRBV11-2 and TRBJ2-3, with TRBD2 matching 8 bases. Germline values: CDR1 SGHAT, CDR2 FQNNGV. The CDR3 covers 16 residues. V was pared by 4 bases and J by 6 bases, with 12 bases of the junction left unmatched. The CDR3 region is CASSWSQSGGGDTQYF. The DNA of the CDR3 is TGTGCCAGCAGCTGGTCGCAAAGCGGGGGAGGGGATACGCAGTATTTT.

V is TRBV3-1 (or the pseudogene TRBV3-2) and J is TRBJ1-2; perhaps TRBD1 as D (5 bases). V gave up 1 base and J gave up 5 bases, with 17 bases separating them. The CDR3 has 16 amino acids. Germline CDR1 reads LGHDT; CDR2 reads YNNKEL (reference sequence). Here the CDR3 DNA reads TGTGCCAGCAGCCAAGGTTCCCCCGGGACTGGATATGGCTACACCTTC. The encoded protein is CASSQGSPGTGYGYTF.

This clone was seen a few times. The rearrangement uses TRBV6-5 and TRBJ1-4; D uncertain. This CDR3 spans 13 amino acids. Germline CDR1 and CDR2: MNHEY and SVGAGI. The V gene lost 0 bases and the J gene lost 10 bases, with 9 bases spanning the gap. The CDR3 sequence is CASSYSPSGKLFF. DNA of the CDR3: TGTGCCAGCAGTTACTCGCCCTCAGGAAAACTGTTTTTT.

This clone is labeled as large (0.1 to 1%). J is TRBJ1-2 and V is TRBV11-3, with D possibly being TRBD1 (5 bases). Germline CDR1 reads SGHNT; CDR2 reads YENEEA. The CDR3 consists of 16 residues. Deletions cut 1 base from V and 4 bases from J, with 16 bases between. The CDR3 nucleotides read TGTGCCAGCAGCTTAGTGTGCCCGGGGCAGATCTATGGCTACACCTTC. Amino acid sequence: CASSLVCPGQIYGYTF. The full variable domain, completed using reference TRBV11-3 and TRBJ1-2, is EAGVVQSPRYKIIEKKQPVAFWCNPISGHNTLYWYLQNLGQGPELLIRYENEEAVDDSQLPKDRFSAERLKGVDSTLKIQPAELGDSAVYLCASSLVCPGQIYGYTFGSGTRLTVV.

V is TRBV30 and J is TRBJ2-4; no reliable D call. The CDR3 is 17 residues long. Between the trimmed V and J ends, which lost 0 bases and 1 base, there was a span of 16 bases. Germline V lookup: CDR1 GTSNPN, CDR2 SVGIG (reference sequence). CDR3 in DNA: TGTGCCTGGAGTGTAATGGTCCCCCGCGATGCCAAAAACATTCAGTACTTC. It codes for CAWSVMVPRDAKNIQYF.

V is TRBV5-5 and J is TRBJ1-2, with 8 bases identical to TRBD1. The CDR3 spans 17 residues. Germline values: CDR1 SGHKS, CDR2 YYEKEE (reference sequence). With 4 bases clipped from V and 2 bases from J, the junction kept 13 bases outside the gene matches. CDR3 residues: CASSTRTGLLPNYGYTF. CDR3 DNA sequence: TGTGCCAGCAGCACAAGGACAGGGCTATTACCCAACTATGGCTACACCTTC.

Here the CDR3 DNA reads TGTGCCAGCAGGACGGAGACCCAGTACTTC. Translation gives CASRTETQYF. The chain has TRBV2 and TRBJ2-5; D unresolved. The CDR3 contains 10 residues. V lost 6 bases to trimming and J lost 5 bases, with 4 bases between them. Germline CDR1 and CDR2: SNHLY and FYNNEI.

V is TRBV15 and J is TRBJ1-5; TRBD1 matches at 7 bases. This CDR3 has 15 residues. J lost 2 bases, V lost 6 bases, and 7 bases had no gene match. Germline V gene data show CDR1 as LNHNV and CDR2 as YYDKDF (reference sequence). In DNA form, the CDR3 reads TGTGCCACCAGAAGACAGGGAGTGGGCAATCAGCCCCAGCATTTT. Amino acids: CATRRQGVGNQPQHF.

This clone showed up just once. V is TRBV27 and J is TRBJ1-2; maybe TRBD1 (5 bases). CDR1 is MNHEY and CDR2 is SMNVEV in the germline V gene (reference sequence). This CDR3 contains 12 residues. V gave up 4 bases and J gave up 7 bases, with 10 bases separating them. DNA for the CDR3: TGTGCCAGCAGTTCGGGGGGGTCTGGCTACACCTTC. This codes for CASSSGGSGYTF.

The V call is TRBV19, the J call TRBJ1-4; tentative D call: TRBD1 (6 bases). The CDR3 spans 12 residues. The germline V gene has CDR1 LNHDA and CDR2 SQIVND (reference sequence). V shed 5 bases and J shed 7 bases, with 8 bases lying between them. This CDR3 is CASSRGGEKLFF. The CDR3 DNA sequence: TGTGCCAGTAGTCGAGGGGGTGAAAAACTGTTTTTT.

The chain links TRBV6-5 to TRBJ2-1, with D tentatively TRBD2 (5 bases). CDR1 is MNHEY and CDR2 is SVGAGI in the germline V gene. The ends were cut back, 7 bases at V and 10 bases at J, with 11 bases in the middle. This CDR3 has 11 amino acids. The CDR3 region is CASTRGVEQFF. The CDR3 DNA reads TGTGCCAGCACCCGGGGTGTCGAGCAGTTCTTC.

In nucleotides, the CDR3 is TGTGCCAGCAGCTTGGGGACCTCTAACTATGGCTACACCTTC. Translating gives CASSLGTSNYGYTF. The V gene is TRBV11-2, the J gene TRBJ1-2, with D tentatively TRBD1 (5 bases). The germline V gene has CDR1 SGHAT and CDR2 FQNNGV. This CDR3 spans 14 amino acids. The germline V and J ends were trimmed by 3 bases and 0 bases, with 8 bases remaining between them.

This chain connects TRBV7-9 to TRBJ1-4, with no clear D. Trimming cost V 5 bases and J 7 bases, with 8 bases left between them. Germline CDR1 and CDR2: SEHNR and FQNEAQ (reference sequence). The CDR3 sequence is 12 residues long. CDR3 region: CASSRVSEKLFF. The CDR3 DNA is TGTGCCAGCAGCAGGGTTTCTGAAAAACTGTTTTTT.

In its sample, this clone was seen once. V usage is TRBV29-1 and J usage is TRBJ2-5; D is ambiguous. Germline-derived CDR1 and CDR2 are SQVTM and ANQGSEA. V was trimmed by 3 bases and J by 5 bases, leaving 4 bases between them. CDR3 length equals 10 residues. The CDR3 sequence is CSVEVETQYF. As DNA, the CDR3 is TGCAGCGTTGAGGTTGAGACCCAGTACTTC.

For the CDR3, the DNA is TGTGCCAGCAGTGCACAGGGGTTTTCACCCCTCCACTTT. It specifies CASSAQGFSPLHF. The chain links TRBV28 to TRBJ1-6; 7 nucleotides line up with TRBD1. Germline CDR1 and CDR2: MDHEN and SYDVKM. The J segment lost 9 bases and the V segment lost 5 bases, leaving 4 bases of the junction unmatched. The CDR3 contains 13 residues.

This chain connects TRBV7-9 to TRBJ2-5; the D call may be TRBD1 or TRBD2 (5 bases each). The CDR3 consists of 14 residues. Looked up from germline, CDR1 is SEHNR and CDR2 is FQNEAQ (reference sequence). V dropped 7 bases and J dropped 1 base, with 13 bases sitting between them. This CDR3 reads CASTPGGGQETQYF. CDR3 coding DNA: TGTGCCAGCACTCCCGGTGGGGGCCAAGAGACCCAGTACTTC. The entire variable domain, with the rest obtained from reference TRBV7-9 and TRBJ2-5, is as follows: DTGVSQNPRHKITKRGQNVTFRCDPISEHNRLYWYRQTLGQGPEFLTYFQNEAQLEKSRLLSDRFSAERPKGSFSTLEIQRTEQGDSAMYLCASTPGGGQETQYFGPGTRLLVL.